The text below deals with one T cell receptor (beta chain). What it recognizes is unknown. From blood CD8+ and CD4+ T cells, the TCR beta chain was sequenced. This sample stems from a study of CD8 T cells in Susac syndrome. Whole-study results and caveats: The peak of CD8+ clonal expansion in Susac was seen in TEMRA cells and active patients. Across the total CD8+ repertoires, some 16 Susac-specific public clones were found. The CD8+ TEMRA repertoires yielded about 5 such clones.

The CDR3 spans 15 residues. V was shortened by 0 bases and J by 2 bases, with 11 bases between the two germline ends. Germline CDR1 and CDR2: LGHNA and YSLEER. RNA in amounts of roughly 0.5 to 1 ug was reverse transcribed with random hexamers. The TCR beta CDR3 was amplified by immunoSEQ multiplex PCR across 54 Vbeta, 13 Jbeta. TCRdb independently ran MiXCR on the immunoSEQ multiplex PCR reads; one entry per CDR3 protein. The sample carries 95,000 to 150,000 distinct CDR3 sequences, 85% to 95% recorded once. Sequencing used CD8+ T cells from PBMCs. The TCR originated in a human donor with Susac syndrome. V and J are TRBV4-3 and TRBJ2-7; perhaps TRBD1 as D (5 bases). As DNA, the CDR3 is TGCGCCAGCAGCCAAGATTGGGGCATCACCTACGAGCAGTACTTC. The encoded protein is CASSQDWGITYEQYF.